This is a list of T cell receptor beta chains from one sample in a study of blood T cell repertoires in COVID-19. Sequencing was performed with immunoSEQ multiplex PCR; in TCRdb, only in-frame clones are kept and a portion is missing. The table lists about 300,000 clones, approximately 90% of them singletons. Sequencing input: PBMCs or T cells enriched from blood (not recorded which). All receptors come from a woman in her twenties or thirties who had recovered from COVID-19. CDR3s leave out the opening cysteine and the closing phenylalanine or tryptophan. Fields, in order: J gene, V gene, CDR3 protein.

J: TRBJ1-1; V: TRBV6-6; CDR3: ASRPSTGVNTEAF
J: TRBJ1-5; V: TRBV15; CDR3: ATSRGAGEGRAQPQH
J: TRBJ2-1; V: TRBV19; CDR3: ASRPRGRGGNEQF
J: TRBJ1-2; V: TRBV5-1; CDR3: ASSSSPPGQGGGYT
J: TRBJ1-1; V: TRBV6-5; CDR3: ASRGTGSRDTEAF
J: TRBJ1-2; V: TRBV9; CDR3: ASSTGWPTGGEGYT
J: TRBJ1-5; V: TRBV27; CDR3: ASSSSEGVYSNQPQH
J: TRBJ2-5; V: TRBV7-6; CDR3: ASTLTQLRQETQY
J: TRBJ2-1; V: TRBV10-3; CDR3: AARTSGGADNEQF
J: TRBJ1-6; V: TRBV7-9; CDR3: ASSAVSAENSPLH
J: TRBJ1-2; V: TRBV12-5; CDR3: ASGWGDRVPMVGYT
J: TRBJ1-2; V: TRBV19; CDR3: ASSQERGFGGYT
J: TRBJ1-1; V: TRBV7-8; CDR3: ASSFGQPNTEAF
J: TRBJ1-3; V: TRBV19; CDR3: ASSPQHSGNTIY
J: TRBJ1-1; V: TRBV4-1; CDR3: ASSQRVNLNTEAF
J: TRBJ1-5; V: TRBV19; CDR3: ASRDRGGNQPQH
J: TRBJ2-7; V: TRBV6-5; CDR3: ASRWTGYHEQY
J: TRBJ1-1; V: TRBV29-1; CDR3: SVEDRLNTEAF
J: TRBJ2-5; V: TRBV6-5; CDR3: ASSYGTGPQETQY
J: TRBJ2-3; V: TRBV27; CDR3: ASSSRTGMGTDTQY
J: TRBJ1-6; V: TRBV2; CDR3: ASTEQGTRNSPLH
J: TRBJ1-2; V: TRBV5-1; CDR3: ASSLEPGSPYGYT
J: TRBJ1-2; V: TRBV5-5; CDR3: ASSPSLPQGSNYGYT
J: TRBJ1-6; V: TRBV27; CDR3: ASTDRSSYNSPLH
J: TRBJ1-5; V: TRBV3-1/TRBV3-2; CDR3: ASSPSRGKQPQH
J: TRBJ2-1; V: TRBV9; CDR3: ASIFPGTSGFYNEQF
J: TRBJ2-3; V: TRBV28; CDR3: ASSLTGRTGTDTQY
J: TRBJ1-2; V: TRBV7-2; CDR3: ASSFTAGRLSGYT
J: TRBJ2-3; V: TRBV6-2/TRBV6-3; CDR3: ASSLSGVSTDTQY
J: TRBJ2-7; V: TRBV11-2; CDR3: ASSPGLAEYEQY
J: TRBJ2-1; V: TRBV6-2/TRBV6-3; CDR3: ASSYSGGAYNEQF
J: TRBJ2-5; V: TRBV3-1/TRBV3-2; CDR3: ASSQDGETQY
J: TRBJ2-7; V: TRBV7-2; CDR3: ASSLGREYEQY
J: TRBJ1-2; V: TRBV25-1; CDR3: ASSESRRNYGYT
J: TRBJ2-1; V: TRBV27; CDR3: ASSFERGESDEQF
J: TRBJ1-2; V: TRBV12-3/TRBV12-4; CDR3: ASSRNYGYT
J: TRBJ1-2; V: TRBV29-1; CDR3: SVSGNPYGYT
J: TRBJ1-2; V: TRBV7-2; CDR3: ASRPGGSAYGYT
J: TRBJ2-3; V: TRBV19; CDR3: ASSARGGTDTQY
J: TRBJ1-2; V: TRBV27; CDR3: ASSFSTGVGDGYT
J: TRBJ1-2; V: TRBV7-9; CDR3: ASNFGQVNYGYT
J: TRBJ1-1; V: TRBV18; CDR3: ASSQGPGTNTEAF
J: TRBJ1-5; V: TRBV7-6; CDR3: ASSLAPGQGASQPQH
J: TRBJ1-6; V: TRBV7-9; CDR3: ASSWGLSSYNSPLH
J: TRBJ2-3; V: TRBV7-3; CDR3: ASSVTGSDTQY
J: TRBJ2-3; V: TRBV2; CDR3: ASSARTSGGTDTQY
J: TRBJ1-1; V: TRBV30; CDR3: AWSVGDRGLNTEAF
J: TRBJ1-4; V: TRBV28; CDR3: ASSPGFVGEKLF
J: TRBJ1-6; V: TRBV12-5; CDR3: ASGSEENSPLH
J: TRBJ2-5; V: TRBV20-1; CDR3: SASPEETQY
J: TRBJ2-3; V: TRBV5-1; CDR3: ASSLRVSGQDTQY
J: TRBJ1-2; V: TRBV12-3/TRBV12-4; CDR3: AIEAYGYT
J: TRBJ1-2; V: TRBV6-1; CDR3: ASSEWDSDYGYT
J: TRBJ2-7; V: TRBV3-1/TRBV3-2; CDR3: ASSHGDLAREQY